One and the same sample provided the 16 T cell receptor beta chains below, sequenced in a study of precursors of human CD4 cytotoxic T cells. Four sorted CD4+ memory subsets, central memory, effector memory, IL-7R-high TEMRA and IL-7R-negative TEMRA, were UMI-sequenced. TCRdb independently ran MiXCR on the reads; one entry per CDR3 protein. The table has about 610 distinct CDR3 sequences, around 20% seen once; the top ten hold about 15%. The sequenced material came from memory CD4+ T cells from blood (PBMCs). The receptors derive from a human donor in good health.

This clonotype was observed a handful of times. This chain links TRBV3-1 with TRBJ1-1; D ambiguous. The CDR3 is 13 amino acids. Deletions cut 6 bases from V and 4 bases from J, with 12 bases between. The germline V gene has CDR1 LGHDT and CDR2 YNNKEL (reference sequence). The CDR3 reads CASSPIRGTEAFF. The CDR3 bases are TGTGCCAGCAGTCCAATACGTGGCACTGAAGCTTTCTTT.

The rearrangement uses TRBV7-9 and TRBJ2-1, with 10 positions matching TRBD2. J was trimmed by 4 bases and V by 4 bases; bases with no gene match: 1. The CDR3 spans 14 residues. Germline CDR1 and CDR2: SEHNR and FQNEAQ (reference sequence). In nucleotides, the CDR3 is TGTGCCAGCAGCTCTAGCGGGAGATACAATGAGCAGTTCTTC. Amino acids: CASSSSGRYNEQFF. Drawing the rest from reference TRBV7-9 and TRBJ2-1, the complete variable domain is DTGVSQNPRHKITKRGQNVTFRCDPISEHNRLYWYRQTLGQGPEFLTYFQNEAQLEKSRLLSDRFSAERPKGSFSTLEIQRTEQGDSAMYLCASSSSGRYNEQFFGPGTRLTVL.

The chain couples TRBV29-1 to TRBJ2-5; 14 bases are shared with TRBD2. Per the germline V gene, CDR1 is SQVTM and CDR2 is ANQGSEA. The CDR3 length is 13 residues. The CDR3 sequence: CSSGTSGSSAQYF. CDR3 bases: TGCAGTTCCGGGACTAGCGGGAGCTCGGCCCAGTACTTC.

This clonotype has only one observation. The CDR3 loop is CASSTYYEQYF. The CDR3 DNA reads as TGTGCCAGCAGTACCTACTACGAGCAGTACTTC. The V gene is TRBV6-5, the J gene TRBJ2-7, with D hard to call. Germline values: CDR1 MNHEY, CDR2 SVGAGI. Trimming removed 5 bases from V and 3 bases from J, with 5 bases in between. CDR3 size: 11 residues.

This clonotype was observed a few times. The J gene is TRBJ2-5, the V gene TRBV5-1, with D perhaps being TRBD1 or TRBD2 (5 bases each). V lost 3 bases, J lost 6 bases, and 12 bases lay in between. Germline CDR1 and CDR2: SGHRS and YFSETQ. The CDR3 sequence is 13 residues long. CDR3 sequence: CASSSQGPQTQYF. DNA for the CDR3: TGCGCCAGCAGCTCGCAGGGACCGCAGACCCAGTACTTC.

In its sample, this clonotype ranks as large. This CDR3 reads CAISGFSQGATEAFF. The CDR3 nucleotides read TGTGCCATCAGTGGATTCTCACAGGGGGCAACTGAAGCTTTCTTT. The gene calls are TRBV10-3 and TRBJ1-1, with 9 bases matching TRBD1. The CDR3 length is 15 residues. Unmatched junction bases numbered 8, after V lost 4 bases and J lost 5 bases. Germline V gene sequence: CDR1 ENHRY, CDR2 SYGVKD.

Points on this clonotype: Given a much more abundant clone one base away, this may be a read error. The chain recombines TRBV12-3 or TRBV12-4 with TRBJ2-3; no clear D gene. With the DNA end fitting TRBJ1-5 better, the J assignment may be wrong. CDR3 length: 12 amino acids. The CDR3 spells CASRKSGFRQHF. DNA for the CDR3: TGTGCCAGCAGAAAATCTGGGTTCCGACAGCATTTT.

This clonotype was seen a handful of times. V usage is TRBV6-2 or TRBV6-3 and J usage is TRBJ2-7; D gene uncertain. The CDR3 consists of 12 residues. V dropped 6 bases and J dropped 0 bases, with 6 bases sitting between them. Germline loops: CDR1 MNHEY, CDR2 SVGEGT. The CDR3 protein is CASRASSYEQYF. In nucleotides, the CDR3 is TGTGCCAGCAGGGCGAGCTCCTACGAGCAGTACTTC.

This clonotype was seen more than once but under ten times. CDR3 sequence: CASSSITEETQYF. The CDR3 region has the DNA TGTGCCAGCAGCTCAATCACTGAAGAGACCCAGTACTTC. J is TRBJ2-5 and V is TRBV11-2; D not certain. V lost 4 bases and J lost 3, with 9 bases in between. CDR1 is SGHAT and CDR2 is FQNNGV in the germline V gene. This CDR3 comprises 13 residues.

The chain links TRBV20-1 to TRBJ1-1; D unclear. This CDR3 is 12 amino acids long. The V gene lost 6 bases and the J gene lost 1 base, with 9 bases spanning the gap. Germline lookup yields CDR1 DFQATT and CDR2 SNEGSKA (reference sequence). Here the CDR3 DNA reads TGCAGTGCCCCTAGGGAGAACACTGAAGCTTTCTTT. Translation gives CSAPRENTEAFF.

This chain connects TRBV20-1 to TRBJ2-1; the D is unclear. The length of the CDR3 is 9 residues. The germline V gene has CDR1 DFQATT and CDR2 SNEGSKA (reference sequence). Trimming cost V 3 bases and J 9 bases, with 3 bases left between them. The CDR3 DNA reads TGCAGTGCTAGCCTTGAGCAGTTCTTC. It specifies CSASLEQFF.

This chain links TRBV6-5 with TRBJ2-3, with unresolved D. The germline gives CDR1 MNHEY, CDR2 SVGAGI. This CDR3 is built from 14 residues. Trimming shortened V by 5 bases and J by 6 bases, and 15 bases separated the two germline ends. The CDR3 nucleotides read TGTGCCAGCAGTCATACCGAGGAGCCCGATACGCAGTATTTT. Translating gives CASSHTEEPDTQYF.

This clonotype was seen just once. Its ends do not fully match the called genes, so a read error is possible. This chain uses TRBV7-7 with TRBJ1-6, with no clear D. This CDR3 has 13 residues. CDR1 and CDR2 (germline): SSHAT, FNYEAQ (reference sequence). CDR3 bases: TGTGCTAGCAGCGCCGGCGCAAATTCACCCCTCCACTTT. It codes for CASSAGANSPLHF.

The table lists this clonotype with a few counts. The chain is built from TRBV25-1 and TRBJ2-2; no firm D call. This CDR3 has 17 residues. Trimming pared 5 bases from V and 4 bases from J, leaving 20 bases between. The germline V gene has CDR1 MGHDK and CDR2 SYGVNS. CDR3 nucleotide sequence: TGTGCCAGCAGTCTGGGCCCATGGACCACCGGCACCGGGGAGCTGTTTTTT. As protein: CASSLGPWTTGTGELFF.

The chain uses TRBV7-3 and TRBJ1-6; TRBD1 matches at 8 bases. V trimming: 5 bases; J trimming: 7 bases; junction bases outside the gene matches: 4. This CDR3 is built from 14 residues. In germline, CDR1 is SGHTA, CDR2 FQGTGA. In DNA, the CDR3 is TGTGCCAGCAGCCGGACAGGGAACAATTCACCCCTCCACTTT. Protein sequence: CASSRTGNNSPLHF.

The CDR3 bases are TGTGCCAGCAGCTTAGTCCTCACTGAGACCCAGTACTTC. It is translated as CASSLVLTETQYF. The V call is TRBV11-3, the J call TRBJ2-5; D is ambiguous. Germline CDR1 SGHNT, CDR2 YENEEA. V was shortened by 1 base and J by 5 bases, with 8 bases between the two germline ends. This CDR3 has 13 amino acids.